The rows below give T cell receptor beta chains drawn from one sample of a study of blood T cells in healthy people across ages. TCRdb used MiXCR to reprocess the 5' RACE reads, holding one entry per CDR3 protein. Of more than 1 million distinct CDR3 sequences in the sample, over 35% were seen once. Source material: blood. Receptors originate from an older woman in good health. Each CDR3 is given with its conserved first and last residue. Each record gives: D gene, V gene, clone size, J gene, CDR3 protein, CDR3 DNA. A D gene is named only where the DNA matches it firmly. Size is omitted from some rows. Given values are once, few, many or a class for expanded clones.

>.|TRBV3-1|.|TRBJ2-5
CASSQLWETQYF
TGTGCCAGCAGCCAATTGTGGGAGACCCAGTACTTC
>TRBD1|TRBV7-2|.|TRBJ1-2
CASSLRDRDSYGYTF
TGTGCCAGCAGCCTACGGGACAGGGATAGCTATGGCTACACCTTC
>TRBD2|TRBV20-1|few|TRBJ2-5
CSAEVLAGIDSVHEQYF
TGCAGTGCTGAGGTATTAGCGGGAATCGATTCTGTCCATGAGCAGTACTTC
>TRBD2|TRBV3-1|few|TRBJ2-5
CASSQGGLGDQYF
TGTGCCAGCAGCCAAGGGGGACTAGGTGACCAGTACTTC
>.|TRBV6-6|.|TRBJ2-3
CASATSPTDTQYF
TGTGCCAGCGCTACTAGCCCCACAGATACGCAGTATTTT
>.|TRBV27|.|TRBJ2-3
CASSLFNRVEADTQYF
TGTGCCAGCAGTTTATTTAACAGGGTCGAAGCAGATACGCAGTATTTT
>.|TRBV7-9|.|TRBJ2-7
CASSLVGLSYNEQYF
TGTGCCAGCAGCTTAGTGGGGTTGTCCTACAATGAGCAGTACTTC
>.|TRBV24-1|.|TRBJ2-6
CATSDSRRGRVSGANVLTF
TGTGCCACCAGTGATTCCCGGAGGGGGCGGGTCTCTGGGGCCAACGTCCTGACTTTC
>.|TRBV20-1|few|TRBJ2-7
CSATVAYEQYF
TGCAGTGCTACCGTGGCCTACGAGCAGTACTTC
>TRBD1|TRBV5-1|few|TRBJ2-5
CASSLGPGQQETQYF
TGCGCCAGCAGCTTGGGACCGGGACAGCAAGAGACCCAGTACTTC
>TRBD1|TRBV4-1|.|TRBJ2-1
CASSQLMTGVRYNEQFF
TGCGCCAGCAGCCAACTAATGACAGGGGTTCGCTACAATGAGCAGTTCTTC
>.|TRBV29-1|many|TRBJ2-1
CSVELESSYNEQFF
TGCAGCGTCGAACTAGAGAGCTCCTACAATGAGCAGTTCTTC
>TRBD2|TRBV4-2|.|TRBJ2-2
CASSASPSGRTGELFF
TGTGCCAGCAGCGCCAGCCCTAGCGGGAGGACCGGGGAGCTGTTTTTT
>TRBD1|TRBV6-6|once|TRBJ2-5
CASSYEGAVETQYF
TGTGCCAGCAGTTACGAGGGGGCGGTGGAGACCCAGTACTTC
>.|TRBV24-1|few|TRBJ2-5
CATWALPETQYF
TGTGCCACTTGGGCTTTGCCAGAGACCCAGTACTTC
>TRBD1|TRBV25-1|.|TRBJ2-7
CASSESSTGAVYEQYF
TGTGCCAGCAGTGAATCTTCCACAGGGGCTGTGTACGAGCAGTACTTC
>.|TRBV27|.|TRBJ2-3
CASSLRSDNRRGPLSRDTQYF
TGTGCCAGCAGTTTAAGGAGCGATAATAGGCGAGGGCCACTTTCACGAGATACGCAGTATTTT
>TRBD2|TRBV20-1|.|TRBJ2-4
CSGEGAKNIQYF
TGCAGTGGGGAGGGAGCCAAAAACATTCAGTACTTC
>.|TRBV4-1|many|TRBJ2-1
CASSPSPGNEQFF
TGCGCCAGCAGCCCATCCCCGGGGAATGAGCAGTTCTTC